A selection of T cell receptor beta chains follows, all from one sample in a study of cytomegalovirus exposure and HLA in healthy donors. Generated by immunoSEQ multiplex PCR, the TCRdb table keeps only in-frame clones and is missing some. The table has under 150,000 clones, more than 85% seen once. The sample comprised PBMCs. These receptor sequences come from a man aged 18-30 years in good health and CMV-seropositive. The conserved cysteine and the conserved F or W are not part of the CDR3 here.

CDR3 protein,J gene,V gene
ASSPPRREQY,TRBJ2-7,TRBV7-8
ASSLREPYEQY,TRBJ2-7,TRBV6-5
ASSSRWGAYGYT,TRBJ1-2,TRBV27
ASSRPDRAEGYT,TRBJ1-2,TRBV5-4
ASSLLGQNYEQY,TRBJ2-7,TRBV5-1
ASSAAGGGGTQY,TRBJ2-5,TRBV6-1
ASSEMGAVYQPQH,TRBJ1-5,TRBV6-1
ASSFRTGDKGPQH,TRBJ1-5,TRBV6-4
ASSKDRLVSEQY,TRBJ2-7,TRBV6-5
ASSLAGRGFTEAF,TRBJ1-1,TRBV5-4
ASPALRGPGETQY,TRBJ2-5,TRBV5-8
ASSYSGAVGYEQY,TRBJ2-7,TRBV6-5
ASTRSGGAETQY,TRBJ2-5,TRBV5-1
ASSTGLNSPLH,TRBJ1-6,TRBV10-2
SVVGTGGAYNEQF,TRBJ2-1,TRBV29-1
ASSLEIWRGGQETQY,TRBJ2-5,TRBV7-8
ASSVGVWTAGGDEQY,TRBJ2-7,TRBV9
AWRGAGNEQF,TRBJ2-1,TRBV30
ASSPHLRGSGTGELF,TRBJ2-2,TRBV7-6
ASSPLAGGMQTGELF,TRBJ2-2,TRBV5-1
ASSPSGGAGGNTIY,TRBJ1-3,TRBV11-2
ASTPGDRDNEQY,TRBJ2-7,TRBV6-5
ASSSQVVGGTDTQY,TRBJ2-3,TRBV28
ASSFSTSGIGGQGTQY,TRBJ2-5,TRBV7-8
ASSVGTTLYNEQF,TRBJ2-1,TRBV9
ASTTPGHNNYGYT,TRBJ1-2,TRBV19
ASKLPTANTEAF,TRBJ1-1,TRBV28
ASSQLTRGGGEAF,TRBJ1-1,TRBV4-1
ATSREGGLGGYT,TRBJ1-2,TRBV15
ASSVAGGGKGYT,TRBJ1-2,TRBV9
ASSIGTGDYEQY,TRBJ2-7,TRBV19
ATSSGLDYEQY,TRBJ2-7,TRBV15
ASSPALTDTQY,TRBJ2-3,TRBV18
ASSPEASAYYEQY,.,TRBV7-6
ASSSPNSGSYEQY,TRBJ2-7,TRBV28
ASSYQDRNTEAF,TRBJ1-1,TRBV2
AWQGQAENPNYGYT,TRBJ1-2,TRBV30
ASRGTAYGYT,TRBJ1-2,TRBV6-1
ASSIAHTGTQTQPQH,TRBJ1-5,TRBV19
ASHAGIGNQPQH,TRBJ1-5,TRBV2
ASSPGQNYGYT,TRBJ1-2,TRBV6-1